This T cell receptor (beta chain) was obtained from a study of blood T cell repertoires in COVID-19. Study background: The United States, Italy and Spain provided the acute and convalescent COVID-19 samples. From T cells, B-cell-depleted T cells, or PBMCs came the material, which was cDNA or gDNA.

V shed 7 bases and J shed 0 bases, with 14 bases lying between them. The V gene's germline CDR1 is MNHEY and CDR2 SMNVEV (reference sequence). CDR3 size: 15 residues. As processed by the authors: Amplification of reference gene primers provided the estimated nucleated cell counts. Some clones are missing from TCRdb's copy, which holds only in-frame ones; the method was immunoSEQ multiplex PCR. Clone size and V and J calls were adopted from that table, with D and trimming inferred from the DNA. The sample yields 150,000 to 200,000 clones, 86% seen once. The receptor's source is a man between 18 and 29 years old with acute or convalescent COVID-19. The V and J genes are TRBV27 and TRBJ2-3; maybe TRBD2 (6 bases). The sequenced material came from peripheral blood. The CDR3 sequence: CASTLRGDSTDTQYF. In nucleotides, the CDR3 is TGTGCCAGCACCCTCCGCGGGGATAGCACAGATACGCAGTATTTT.